This section outlines one T cell receptor beta chain sequence together with its context. Its antigen remains unidentified. Per the germline V gene, CDR1 is LGHDT and CDR2 is YNNKEL (reference sequence). V lost 4 bases and J lost 3, with 15 bases in between. This CDR3 is 16 amino acids long. As part of library construction, unique molecular identifiers were attached to individual cDNA molecules. TCRdb reprocessed the 5' RACE reads with MiXCR, giving one entry per CDR3 protein. This sample has under 70,000 distinct CDR3 sequences, with 15% found just once. These data come from a study of early T cells in non-severe SARS-CoV-2 infection. Across the study: Sequencing was performed on bulk RNA from unsorted whole blood, leaving chains unpaired. Study conclusions and caveats: Clonotype matching in VDJdb favored anti-spike CD8 responses and did not capture private and CD4 specificities.

This rearrangement joins TRBV3-1 to TRBJ2-2; the D is unclear. This clonotype was obtained from an adult who was a healthcare worker with PCR-confirmed SARS-CoV-2 infection or an uninfected control (not recorded which). Sequenced here: whole blood, sampled at baseline. In DNA form, the CDR3 reads TGTGCCAGCAGCCCCTTCTACGAGGCTCACACCGGGGAGCTGTTTTTT. This sequence encodes CASSPFYEAHTGELFF.